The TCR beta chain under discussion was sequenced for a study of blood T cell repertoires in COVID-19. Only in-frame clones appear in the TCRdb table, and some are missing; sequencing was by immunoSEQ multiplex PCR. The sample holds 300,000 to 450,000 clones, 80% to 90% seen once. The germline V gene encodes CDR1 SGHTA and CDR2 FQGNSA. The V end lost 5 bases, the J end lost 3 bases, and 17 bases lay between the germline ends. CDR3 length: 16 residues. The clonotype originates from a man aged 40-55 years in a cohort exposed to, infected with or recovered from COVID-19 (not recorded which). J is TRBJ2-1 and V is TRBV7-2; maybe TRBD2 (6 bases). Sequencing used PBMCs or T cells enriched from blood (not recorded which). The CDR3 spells CASSIDRRDGYNEQFF. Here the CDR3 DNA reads TGTGCCAGCAGCATAGATAGGCGGGACGGCTACAATGAGCAGTTCTTC.